Sequencing of this TCR beta chain was carried out in a study of siplizumab effects on memory and regulatory T cells. For the study at large: Siplizumab-treated (around 0.92 ug/mL) and drug-free mixed lymphocyte reactions were paired.

Mixed lymphocyte reaction cells underwent five to six days of coculture at 37°C. Responder PBMCs received a CFSE label and stimulator PBMCs a Violet Dye label, and the cells were mixed 1:1. Study results and limitations: An assignable naive or memory phenotype was lacking in roughly 80-95% of proliferating CD4+ or CD8+ clones. The mapping of alloreactive clones to unstimulated subsets covered only a minor fraction of them.

A word on this clone: Its antigen is undetermined.

Assay used: immunoSEQ multiplex PCR; TCRdb lists only in-frame clones, some missing. This sample yields 15,000 to 20,000 clones, of which 44% are seen a single time; over 6% belongs to the top ten. The V and J ends lost 2 bases and 2 bases respectively, with 10 bases between them. This CDR3 has 14 amino acids. CDR1 is MNHEY, CDR2 SVGAGI, per germline. The sequenced material came from CFSE-low (dividing) CD4+ T cells sorted from an allogeneic mixed lymphocyte reaction. V gene TRBV6-5 combines with J gene TRBJ2-7, with D unclear. This clonotype originated in a human donor in good health; the cells came from an allogeneic mixed lymphocyte reaction. Some clones in this sample may be carry-over from other donors' samples. CDR3 amino acids: CASSYSVNTYEQYF. Written as DNA, the CDR3 is TGTGCCAGCAGTTACAGCGTTAATACCTACGAGCAGTACTTC.